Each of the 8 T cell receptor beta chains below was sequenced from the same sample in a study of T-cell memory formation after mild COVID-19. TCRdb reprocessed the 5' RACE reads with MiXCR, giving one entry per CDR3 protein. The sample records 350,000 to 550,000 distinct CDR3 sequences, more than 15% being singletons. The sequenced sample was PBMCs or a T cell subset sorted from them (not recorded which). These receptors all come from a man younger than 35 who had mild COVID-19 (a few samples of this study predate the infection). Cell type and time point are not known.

The CDR3, as DNA: TGCGCCAGCAGCCCTAACCAGGGGGTAAATACTGAAGCTTTCTTT. Protein: CASSPNQGVNTEAFF. This sequence joins TRBV4-1 and TRBJ1-1, with TRBD1 matching over 7 bases. V lost 4 bases, J lost 5 bases, and 10 bases stayed unmatched. CDR3 length: 15 residues. Germline CDR1 and CDR2: MGHRA and YSYEKL.

The chain's CDR3 is CASSYYHRTGIGEQFF. The CDR3 bases are TGTGCCAGCAGTTACTACCACCGGACCGGAATAGGTGAGCAGTTCTTC. V gene TRBV6-2 or TRBV6-3 combines with J gene TRBJ2-1; D unclear. Trimming pared 1 base from V and 9 bases from J, leaving 19 bases between. The CDR3 loop spans 16 amino acids. Germline V gene lookup returns CDR1 MNHEY and CDR2 SVGEGT.

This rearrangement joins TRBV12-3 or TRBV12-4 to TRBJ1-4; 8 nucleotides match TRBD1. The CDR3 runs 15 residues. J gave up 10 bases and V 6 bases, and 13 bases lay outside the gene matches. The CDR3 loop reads CASSPTDRVIRKLFF. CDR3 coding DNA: TGTGCCAGCAGCCCGACGGACAGGGTGATTAGAAAACTGTTTTTT.

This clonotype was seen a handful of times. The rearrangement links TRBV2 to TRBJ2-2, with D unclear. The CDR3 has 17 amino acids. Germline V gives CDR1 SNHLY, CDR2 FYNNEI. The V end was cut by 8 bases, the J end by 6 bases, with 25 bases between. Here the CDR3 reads CASGPRRVGQGAGELFF. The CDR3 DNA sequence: TGTGCCAGCGGGCCGAGACGTGTTGGTCAAGGCGCCGGGGAGCTGTTTTTT.

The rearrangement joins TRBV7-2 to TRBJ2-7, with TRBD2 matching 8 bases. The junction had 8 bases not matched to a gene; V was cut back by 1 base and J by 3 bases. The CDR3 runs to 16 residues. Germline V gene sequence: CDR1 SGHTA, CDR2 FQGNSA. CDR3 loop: CASSLVGSSGYYEQYF. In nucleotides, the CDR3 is TGTGCCAGCAGCTTAGTAGGGTCTAGCGGGTACTACGAGCAGTACTTC.

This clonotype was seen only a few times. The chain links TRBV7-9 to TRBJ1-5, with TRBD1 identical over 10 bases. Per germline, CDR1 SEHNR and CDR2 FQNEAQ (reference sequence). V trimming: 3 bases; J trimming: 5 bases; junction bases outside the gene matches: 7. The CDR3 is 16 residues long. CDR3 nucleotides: TGTGCCAGCAGCTTTACCGGGACAGGGGTGGATCAGCCCCAGCATTTT. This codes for CASSFTGTGVDQPQHF.

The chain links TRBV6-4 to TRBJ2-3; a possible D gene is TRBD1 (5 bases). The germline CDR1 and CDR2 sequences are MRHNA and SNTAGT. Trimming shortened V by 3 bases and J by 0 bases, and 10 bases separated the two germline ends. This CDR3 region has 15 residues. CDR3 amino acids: CASSEFDSSTDTQYF. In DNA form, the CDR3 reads TGTGCCAGCAGTGAATTTGACAGTAGCACAGATACGCAGTATTTT.

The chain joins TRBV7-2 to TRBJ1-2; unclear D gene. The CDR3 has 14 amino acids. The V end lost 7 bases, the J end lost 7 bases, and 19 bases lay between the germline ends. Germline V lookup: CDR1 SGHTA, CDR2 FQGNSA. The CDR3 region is CASNPGRRLSGYTF. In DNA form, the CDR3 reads TGTGCCAGCAACCCAGGTCGCCGCTTGAGTGGCTACACCTTC.